There are many counts of the clone carrying this T cell receptor beta chain. These data belong to a study of response to subunit inactivated influenza vaccine. The germline V gene has CDR1 MDHEN and CDR2 SYDVKM. The V and J ends lost 6 bases and 5 bases, in that order; junction bases with no gene match: 9. This CDR3 has 14 residues. TCRdb used MiXCR to reprocess the RT-PCR reads, holding one entry per CDR3 protein. Of just under 250,000 distinct CDR3 sequences detected, 9% to 15% appear once; the ten largest clones hold under 10%. The source is a man aged 45-65 years who received an inactivated influenza vaccine. The V gene is TRBV28, the J gene TRBJ1-2; 7 bases match TRBD1. This specimen was non-naive T cells sorted from PBMCs, taken roughly 2 weeks before vaccination. The CDR3 region is CASSTGTVFYGYTF. CDR3 DNA: TGTGCCAGCAGCACCGGGACAGTCTTTTATGGCTACACCTTC.